This T cell receptor beta chain was captured in a study of CD8+ T cells in alopecia areata. Worth noting for this clone: What it binds is unknown.

Regarding the study as a whole: Normal-skin resident alphabeta T cells also appear among scalp sample sequences.

The V and J ends lost 3 bases and 9 bases, in that order; junction bases with no gene match: 4. This CDR3 has 13 residues. Germline V CDR1 and CDR2: MDHEN, SYDVKM. Once RNA had been extracted, it was reverse transcribed into cDNA to act as the sequencing template. The protocol was immunoSEQ multiplex PCR, while the TCRdb copy is restricted to in-frame clones and leaves out a portion. The sample holds around 80,000 clones, roughly half seen once. The chain recombines TRBV28 with TRBJ2-1; the match to TRBD2 covers 8 bases. The TCR originated in a human donor with alopecia areata. Sequencing was carried out using NKG2D-high CD8+ T cells sorted from blood. CDR3 protein: CASSFRLAGEQFF. The CDR3 DNA reads as TGTGCCAGCAGTTTTAGGCTAGCGGGTGAGCAGTTCTTC.